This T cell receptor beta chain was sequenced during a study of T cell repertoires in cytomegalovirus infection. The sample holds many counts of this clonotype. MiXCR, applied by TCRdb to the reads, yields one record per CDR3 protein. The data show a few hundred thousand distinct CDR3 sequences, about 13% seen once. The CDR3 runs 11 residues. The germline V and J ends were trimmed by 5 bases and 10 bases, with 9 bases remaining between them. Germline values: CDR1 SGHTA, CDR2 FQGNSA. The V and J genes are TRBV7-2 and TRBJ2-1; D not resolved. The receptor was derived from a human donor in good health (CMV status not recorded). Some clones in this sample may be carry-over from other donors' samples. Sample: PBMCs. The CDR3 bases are TGTGCCAGCAGCCTTATAGGGGAGCAGTTCTTC. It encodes CASSLIGEQFF.